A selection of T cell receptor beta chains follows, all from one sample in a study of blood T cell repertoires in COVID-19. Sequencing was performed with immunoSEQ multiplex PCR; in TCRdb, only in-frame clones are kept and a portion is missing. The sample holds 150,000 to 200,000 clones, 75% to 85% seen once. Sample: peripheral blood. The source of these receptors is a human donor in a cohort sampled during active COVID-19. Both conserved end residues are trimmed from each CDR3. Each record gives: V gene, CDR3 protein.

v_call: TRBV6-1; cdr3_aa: ASSDQSGQGSGYT
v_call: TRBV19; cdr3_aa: ASRSGAHYEQY
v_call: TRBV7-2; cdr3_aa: ASSLGRVQETQY
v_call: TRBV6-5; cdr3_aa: ASSYGSSYNEQF
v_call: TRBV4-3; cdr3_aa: ASSQEGQGANYGYT
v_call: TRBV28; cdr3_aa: ASSPETGVYEQY
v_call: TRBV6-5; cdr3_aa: ASSYFGINTDTQY
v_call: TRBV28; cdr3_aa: ASSSRDRVNQPQH
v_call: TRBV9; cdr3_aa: ASSVEGAGNQPQH
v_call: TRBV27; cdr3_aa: ASNVRSGGAVDTQY
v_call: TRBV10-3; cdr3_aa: AISWSGSTEAF
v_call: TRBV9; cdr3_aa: ASSLTGQEYYGYT
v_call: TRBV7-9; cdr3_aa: ASSTAGPSPLSYEQY
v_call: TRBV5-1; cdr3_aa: ASSSPATGGSDEQY
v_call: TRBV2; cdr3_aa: ASSEDLAAGGQF
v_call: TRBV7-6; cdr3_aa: ASSAAGRLNSGNTIY
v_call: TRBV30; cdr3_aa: ACQAGNYGYT
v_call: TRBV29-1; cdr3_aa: SVTRGQGAGELF
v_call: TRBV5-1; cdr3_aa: ASSLRQPGGGFDEQF
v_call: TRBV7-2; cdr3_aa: ASSNSLAGATYEQY
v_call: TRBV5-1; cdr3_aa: ASQRQPSTDTQY
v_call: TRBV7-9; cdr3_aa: ASSTPGVPHEQY
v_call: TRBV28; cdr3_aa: ASNSLDRGMI
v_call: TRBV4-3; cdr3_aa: ASSQVIPVDSSSYNEQF
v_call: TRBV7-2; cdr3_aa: ASSFIMSDSPLH
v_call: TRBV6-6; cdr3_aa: ASSYSTGRNYGYT
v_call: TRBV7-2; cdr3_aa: ATRGMDTQY
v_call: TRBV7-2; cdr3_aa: ASSRTGSTDTQY
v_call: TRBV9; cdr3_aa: ASSLRTTTGRGLQETQY
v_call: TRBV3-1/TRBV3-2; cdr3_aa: ASSLKGGGNTEAF
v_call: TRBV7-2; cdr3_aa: ASSLYGDNEQF
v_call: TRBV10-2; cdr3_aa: ASSEGTAFDTLH